This T cell receptor beta chain originates from a study of CD8 T cells in ankylosing spondylitis. In germline, CDR1 is MNHEY, CDR2 SVGAGI. The J segment lost 7 bases and the V segment lost 0 bases, leaving 8 bases of the junction unmatched. CDR3 length equals 15 residues. Each CDR3 protein is one row after TCRdb ran MiXCR on the 5' RACE reads. This sample carries some 840,000 distinct CDR3 sequences, about 12% of them seen once, and the ten largest clones take about 0.49%. Study findings and constraints: Some motif variants had been reported before (in reactive arthritis synovial fluid and blood). Blood of patients with ankylosing spondylitis appeared to be characterized by a TCR beta motif of eight highly homologous variants.

This clonotype was detected ten times or more. Antigen specificity is unknown. The material sequenced was blood, either unsorted or a sorted T cell fraction (not recorded which). This chain joins TRBV6-5 and TRBJ2-7, with 8 positions matching TRBD1. The sequence was obtained from a male donor with ankylosing spondylitis. The CDR3: CASSYSSQGAGEQYF. The CDR3 nucleotides read TGTGCCAGCAGTTACTCGAGTCAGGGGGCGGGGGAGCAGTACTTC.